This TCR beta chain was found in a study of blood T cell repertoires in COVID-19. About the study: The study drew acute and convalescent COVID-19 samples from the United States, Italy and Spain. From T cells, B-cell-depleted T cells, or PBMCs came the material, which was cDNA or gDNA.

Details on this clone: A junction end diverges from the germline sequence, so it may reflect a read error.

The CDR3 loop spans 12 amino acids. In the authors' methods: Reference gene primer amplification in the assay estimated nucleated cell counts. Profiling relied on immunoSEQ multiplex PCR, and the TCRdb table lists in-frame clones only, not all of them. For V, J and clone size, that table is used; D and trimming come from the DNA. The top ten hold around 4.1% of the sample, which has a few hundred thousand clones, about 82% seen once. The V and J genes are TRBV12-3 or TRBV12-4 and TRBJ2-7, with D unresolved. The sequenced material came from peripheral blood. This receptor was taken from a woman aged 50 to 60 with active or convalescent COVID-19. The CDR3 protein is CASSFGSFEQYF. For the CDR3, the DNA is TGTGCCAGCAGTTTTGGCTCCTTCGAGCAGTACTTC.